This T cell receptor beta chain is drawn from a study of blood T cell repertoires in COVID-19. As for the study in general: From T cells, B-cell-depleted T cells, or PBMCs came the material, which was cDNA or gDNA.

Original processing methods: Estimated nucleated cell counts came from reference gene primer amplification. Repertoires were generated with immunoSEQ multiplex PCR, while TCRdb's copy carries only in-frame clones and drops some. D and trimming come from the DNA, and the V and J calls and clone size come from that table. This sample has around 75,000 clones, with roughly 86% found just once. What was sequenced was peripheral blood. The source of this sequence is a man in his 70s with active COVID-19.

DNA of the CDR3: TGTGCCAGCCGGGGAGGGGGTAGCAATCAGCCCCAGCATTTT. This sequence encodes CASRGGGSNQPQHF. The chain recombines TRBV6-5 with TRBJ1-5; TRBD1 might be the D (6 bases). V was cut by 8 bases and J by 0 bases, with 11 bases left in between. This CDR3 is built from 14 residues. CDR1 is MNHEY, CDR2 SVGAGI, per germline.